This T cell receptor beta chain was identified in a study of response to subunit inactivated influenza vaccine. Trimming removed 3 bases at V and 0 bases at J, with 12 bases between. CDR1 and CDR2 from the germline V gene are DFQATT and SNEGSKA (reference sequence). There are 15 residues in the CDR3. TCRdb reprocessed the RT-PCR reads via MiXCR and lists one record per CDR3 protein. The data contain hundreds of thousands of distinct CDR3 sequences, around 25% of them singletons. This clonotype was seen a few times. As yet, its antigen is unknown. Whole-study findings and limits: The authors offered the suggestion that each seasonal influenza vaccination recruits few new T cells.

V and J are TRBV20-1 and TRBJ2-1; D remains ambiguous. This TCR was recovered from a man aged 50-60 years who received an inactivated influenza vaccine. The sample here was CD4+ T cells sorted from PBMCs, taken approximately 5 days after vaccination. CDR3 loop: CSASRPSPSYNEQFF. In DNA, the CDR3 is TGCAGTGCTAGTAGACCATCCCCCTCCTACAATGAGCAGTTCTTC.